What follows are 26 T cell receptor beta chains derived from one specimen sequenced in a study of blood T cells in healthy people across ages. A sample-barcoded 5' primer and a J-beta primer mix were used in a second PCR of roughly 7 to 12 cycles. TCRdb re-derived calls from the 5' RACE reads in MiXCR, one entry per CDR3 protein. The sample consists of about 1.4 million distinct CDR3 sequences, roughly 59% of them appearing once. The sample comprised blood. Every receptor here comes from a man aged 18 to 35 in good health.

This clonotype was observed a few times. V usage is TRBV4-1 and J usage is TRBJ1-1; the D is unclear. Germline CDR1 reads MGHRA; CDR2 reads YSYEKL. The ends were cut back, 1 base at V and 8 bases at J, with 11 bases in the middle. CDR3 length equals 13 residues. CDR3 region: CASSQGRGAEAFF. The CDR3, as DNA: TGCGCCAGCAGCCAAGGCCGGGGAGCGGAAGCTTTCTTT.

The chain uses TRBV7-2 and TRBJ1-2; maybe TRBD1 (5 bases). From germline, CDR1 is SGHTA and CDR2 FQGNSA. The CDR3 covers 14 residues. Trimming removed 1 base at V and 6 bases at J, with 12 bases between. The CDR3 nucleotides read TGTGCCAGCAGCTTAGTTGGCAGGGCTGATGGCTACACCTTC. Translating gives CASSLVGRADGYTF. Variable domain in full (rest from reference TRBV7-2 and TRBJ1-2): GAGVSQSPSNKVTEKGKDVELRCDPISGHTALYWYRQSLGQGLEFLIYFQGNSAPDKSGLPSDRFSAERTGGSVSTLTIQRTQQEDSAVYLCASSLVGRADGYTFGSGTRLTVV.

This clonotype has a single count. V is TRBV4-1 and J is TRBJ2-1; 7 bases are shared with TRBD2. V lost 2 bases and J lost 7; bases outside the gene matches: 8. The germline gives CDR1 MGHRA, CDR2 YSYEKL. The CDR3 length is 15 residues. DNA of the CDR3: TGCGCCAGCAGCCAACGGGAGGCCATGTTGAATGAGCAGTTCTTC. This sequence encodes CASSQREAMLNEQFF.

This chain links TRBV29-1 with TRBJ2-5, with 16 bases fitting TRBD2. Unmatched junction bases numbered 10, after V lost 4 bases and J lost 11 bases. This CDR3 comprises 15 residues. Germline CDR1 SQVTM, CDR2 ANQGSEA. The CDR3 DNA reads as TGCAGCGTTGTGGGGACTAGCGGGGGGGGAGCTCCTCAGTACTTC. It encodes CSVVGTSGGGAPQYF. The variable domain in full, completed from reference TRBV29-1 and TRBJ2-5, reads SAVISQKPSRDICQRGTSLTIQCQVDSQVTMMFWYRQQPGQSLTLIATANQGSEATYESGFVIDKFPISRPNLTFSTLTVSNMSPEDSSIYLCSVVGTSGGGAPQYFGPGTRLLVL.

The genes are TRBV21-1 and TRBJ1-2; no DNA check was done on the table's D call, TRBD1. TRBV21-1 is designated a pseudogene. The CDR3 spans 15 residues. This CDR3 reads CASSKVEQGAYGYTF. The CDR3 coding sequence is TGTGCCAGCAGCAAAGTTGAACAGGGGGCATATGGCTACACCTTC.

In its sample, this clonotype was seen a few times. This rearrangement joins TRBV27 to TRBJ2-7, with 9 nucleotides matching TRBD2. This CDR3 has 15 amino acids. With V trimmed by 8 bases and J by 1 base, 9 bases remained unmatched. Germline values: CDR1 MNHEY, CDR2 SMNVEV (reference sequence). The CDR3 DNA reads TGTGCCAGCGGGGTAGCGGGAGAGGGGTCCTACGAGCAGTACTTC. It translates to CASGVAGEGSYEQYF.

The chain carries TRBV29-1 and TRBJ2-1, with D tentatively TRBD2 (6 bases). Trimming cost V 3 bases and J 13 bases, with 16 bases left between them. The CDR3 is 12 residues long. The germline V gene encodes CDR1 SQVTM and CDR2 ANQGSEA. CDR3 protein: CSVERGGETQFF. The CDR3 bases are TGCAGCGTTGAGCGGGGAGGAGAGACCCAGTTCTTC.

This clonotype has a handful of counts. This sequence joins TRBV10-3 and TRBJ2-5, with a weak D call TRBD2 (6 bases). The CDR3 contains 13 residues. The germline V gene encodes CDR1 ENHRY and CDR2 SYGVKD. The ends were cut back, 6 bases at V and 2 bases at J, with 10 bases in the middle. The CDR3 reads CAISPGDQETQYF. In nucleotides, the CDR3 is TGTGCCATCAGCCCGGGGGATCAAGAGACCCAGTACTTC.

This clonotype was counted between two and nine times. CDR3: CATSSRGEWYEQYF. The CDR3 DNA is TGTGCCACCAGCAGCAGGGGGGAGTGGTACGAGCAGTACTTC. This chain joins TRBV15 and TRBJ2-7, with a possible D match to TRBD1 (7 bases). CDR3 length equals 14 residues. The germline V gene encodes CDR1 LNHNV and CDR2 YYDKDF (reference sequence). With 3 bases removed from V and 4 bases from J, the gap between germline ends came to 13 bases. The variable domain in full, with the rest retrieved from reference TRBV15 and TRBJ2-7, is DAMVIQNPRYQVTQFGKPVTLSCSQTLNHNVMYWYQQKSSQAPKLLFHYYDKDFNNEADTPDNFQSRRPNTSFCFLDIRSPGLGDTAMYLCATSSRGEWYEQYFGPGTRLTVT.

This clonotype was observed once. The CDR3 sequence: CATTWDSYSYEQYF. In DNA, the CDR3 is TGTGCCACTACCTGGGACAGTTACTCCTACGAGCAGTACTTC. V gene TRBV7-2 combines with J gene TRBJ2-7; 7 nucleotides match TRBD1. Trimming took 10 bases from V and 0 from J; bases not matched to a gene: 9. This CDR3 is built from 14 residues. Germline V gene lookup returns CDR1 SGHTA and CDR2 FQGNSA.

The rearrangement links TRBV7-8 to TRBJ2-6; 7 bases align to TRBD1. This CDR3 contains 18 residues. The germline gives CDR1 SGHVS, CDR2 FQNEAQ. The V and J ends lost 5 bases and 1 base, in that order; junction bases with no gene match: 11. The CDR3 coding sequence is TGTGCCAGCAGCATAAACCGGGACAGAGCTTCTGGGGCCAACGTCCTGACTTTC. It translates to CASSINRDRASGANVLTF.

The rearrangement uses TRBV6-1 and TRBJ1-6; 7 bases are shared with TRBD1. V was clipped by 1 base and J by 7 bases; unmatched bases: 4. Germline CDR1 and CDR2: MNHNS and SASEGT. The CDR3 consists of 15 residues. CDR3 residues: CASSEVTGWNSPLHF. The CDR3 region has the DNA TGTGCCAGCAGTGAAGTGACAGGGTGGAATTCACCCCTCCACTTT.

The chain uses TRBV5-1 and TRBJ1-1; D ambiguous. V shed 0 bases and J shed 3 bases, with 6 bases lying between them. The CDR3 extends over 13 amino acids. CDR1 is SGHRS and CDR2 is YFSETQ in the germline V gene. CDR3 DNA sequence: TGCGCCAGCAGCTTGGGGATGGACACTGAAGCTTTCTTT. Protein sequence: CASSLGMDTEAFF.

This clonotype was seen a handful of times. The CDR3, as DNA: TGTGCCAGCAGCTTCCTAGCGGGAATCCCTCACGAGCAGTACTTC. It codes for CASSFLAGIPHEQYF. This chain uses TRBV11-2 with TRBJ2-7; 9 nucleotides agree with TRBD2. Losses at the gene ends were 3 bases for V and 5 bases for J; bases not matched to a gene: 8. In germline, CDR1 is SGHAT, CDR2 FQNNGV. The CDR3 loop spans 15 amino acids.

This clonotype has more than one count but fewer than ten. The chain joins TRBV4-3 to TRBJ2-3; 11 bases align to TRBD2. The CDR3 has 18 amino acids. Germline-derived CDR1 and CDR2 are LGHNA and YSLEER. The V gene end was trimmed by 0 bases and the J gene end by 6 bases; junction bases not matched to a gene: 11. The CDR3 DNA sequence: TGCGCCAGCAGCCAAGATGGGACACTAGCGGGGGATGAGGATACGCAGTATTTT. This gives the protein CASSQDGTLAGDEDTQYF.

The rearrangement links TRBV7-9 to TRBJ2-6, with TRBD1 identical over 8 bases. The J segment lost 2 bases and the V segment lost 4 bases, leaving 10 bases of the junction unmatched. In germline, CDR1 is SEHNR, CDR2 FQNEAQ (reference sequence). The CDR3 is made up of 18 amino acids. The DNA for the CDR3 is TGTGCCAGCAGCTCGACCTCCTCAGGGGGCGCTGGGGCCAACGTCCTGACTTTC. It encodes CASSSTSSGGAGANVLTF.

V and J are TRBV7-2 and TRBJ2-2; D uncertain. Germline V gene lookup returns CDR1 SGHTA and CDR2 FQGNSA. There are 16 residues in the CDR3. V lost 5 bases and J lost 0, with 13 bases in between. This chain's CDR3 is CASSPLGGSNTGELFF. The CDR3 DNA is TGTGCCAGCAGCCCCTTGGGTGGGTCGAACACCGGGGAGCTGTTTTTT. Full variable domain (remainder filled in from reference TRBV7-2 and TRBJ2-2): GAGVSQSPSNKVTEKGKDVELRCDPISGHTALYWYRQSLGQGLEFLIYFQGNSAPDKSGLPSDRFSAERTGGSVSTLTIQRTQQEDSAVYLCASSPLGGSNTGELFFGEGSRLTVL.

This chain joins TRBV7-9 and TRBJ2-1; no clear D gene. Trimming took 1 base from V and 2 from J, leaving 12 bases between them. This CDR3 spans 16 amino acids. CDR1 SEHNR and CDR2 FQNEAQ come from the germline V gene (reference sequence). In DNA, the CDR3 is TGTGCCAGCAGCTTAGATGCGGTACCCACCTACAATGAGCAGTTCTTC. This encodes CASSLDAVPTYNEQFF. The whole variable domain, filled in from reference TRBV7-9 and TRBJ2-1, reads DTGVSQNPRHKITKRGQNVTFRCDPISEHNRLYWYRQTLGQGPEFLTYFQNEAQLEKSRLLSDRFSAERPKGSFSTLEIQRTEQGDSAMYLCASSLDAVPTYNEQFFGPGTRLTVL.

This rearrangement joins TRBV4-1 to TRBJ1-2; 12 bases align to TRBD1. After removal of 4 bases from V and 7 bases from J, the junction contained 7 bases not matched to a gene. The CDR3 spans 15 residues. Germline CDR1 MGHRA, CDR2 YSYEKL. CDR3 loop: CASSPQGQGAPGYTF. The CDR3, as DNA: TGCGCCAGCAGCCCTCAGGGACAGGGGGCGCCTGGCTACACCTTC.

This clonotype was recorded once. This chain uses TRBV6-1 with TRBJ1-1; D unresolved. The CDR3 sequence is 17 residues long. CDR1 and CDR2 from the germline V gene are MNHNS and SASEGT. Trimming pared 1 base from V and 1 base from J, leaving 16 bases between. The CDR3 bases are TGTGCCAGCAGTGAAGTGCCCCGCGGGGTAGGGAACACTGAAGCTTTCTTT. It codes for CASSEVPRGVGNTEAFF.

The chain joins TRBV4-1 to TRBJ2-4, with D maybe TRBD1 (5 bases). The DNA end lines up better with TRBJ2-7; the J call may be wrong. The CDR3 length is 14 residues. CDR1 is MGHRA, CDR2 YSYEKL, per germline. The CDR3 is CASSQEALGDEQYF. CDR3 coding DNA: TGCGCCAGCAGCCAAGAGGCCTTAGGGGACGAGCAGTACTTC.

The rearrangement links TRBV3-1 to TRBJ2-4; 8 bases map to TRBD2. Germline assignment: CDR1 LGHDT and CDR2 YNNKEL (reference sequence). CDR3 length: 15 residues. The V segment lost 4 bases and the J segment 5 bases; nucleotides outside the gene matches: 7. CDR3 sequence (DNA): TGTGCCAGCAGCCTTAAGGCTAGCGGGCAAAACATTCAGTACTTC. Its protein product is CASSLKASGQNIQYF.

The chain links TRBV25-1 to TRBJ2-5; 10 bases match TRBD1. The V gene end was trimmed by 5 bases and the J gene end by 4 bases; junction bases not matched to a gene: 7. This CDR3 comprises 15 residues. Per germline, CDR1 MGHDK and CDR2 SYGVNS. CDR3 amino acids: CASSKGGQGLETQYF. CDR3 DNA: TGTGCCAGCAGTAAAGGGGGACAGGGGTTAGAGACCCAGTACTTC.

V gene TRBV20-1 combines with J gene TRBJ1-1; D is ambiguous. The V and J ends lost 3 bases and 6 bases respectively, with 11 bases between them. This CDR3 contains 12 residues. CDR1 DFQATT and CDR2 SNEGSKA come from the germline V gene (reference sequence). The CDR3 DNA is TGCAGTGCTAGCCCCCTGGGAGCTGAAGCTTTCTTT. It is translated as CSASPLGAEAFF.

This chain joins TRBV7-2 and TRBJ1-5; 8 bases are shared with TRBD1. The CDR3 sequence is 18 residues long. Trimming at V came to 5 bases and at J to 4 bases, leaving 16 bases not matched to a gene. Germline CDR1 and CDR2: SGHTA and FQGNSA. This CDR3 is CASSPGFGTGSDNQPQHF. Here the CDR3 DNA reads TGTGCCAGCAGCCCAGGCTTCGGGACAGGATCTGATAATCAGCCCCAGCATTTT.

The chain joins TRBV10-3 to TRBJ2-5; D could derive from TRBD1 or TRBD2 (5 bases each). The germline CDR1 and CDR2 sequences are ENHRY and SYGVKD. This CDR3 spans 13 amino acids. V was trimmed by 6 bases and J by 11 bases, leaving 19 bases between them. The CDR3 coding sequence is TGTGCCATCAGGGGGGTTACCTACAATGAGCAGTACTTC. This codes for CAIRGVTYNEQYF.